Presented here are 25 T cell receptor beta chains from one specimen sequenced in a study of blood T cell repertoires in COVID-19. The repertoire was sequenced with immunoSEQ multiplex PCR; TCRdb's copy has only in-frame clones and lacks some. This repertoire shows around 390,000 clones, 80% to 90% found once; its top ten account for around 9.3%. Sequencing was carried out using PBMCs or T cells enriched from blood (not recorded which). The receptor source for this set is a woman aged 50 to 60 who had recovered from COVID-19.

This clone was picked up one time. This chain joins TRBV24-1 and TRBJ1-1; D call uncertain. This CDR3 contains 12 residues. V lost 4 bases and J lost 10, with 12 bases in between. Germline CDR1 KGHDR, CDR2 SFDVKD. CDR3 DNA sequence: TGTGCCACCAGTGACCTGAGCGGCTCAGCTTTCTTT. Its protein is CATSDLSGSAFF.

The genes are TRBV19 and TRBJ1-5; unclear D gene. Trimming cost V 4 bases and J 5 bases, with 9 bases left between them. Germline loops: CDR1 LNHDA, CDR2 SQIVND (reference sequence). CDR3 length: 13 residues. The CDR3 DNA reads TGTGCCAGTAGTAGCGCAACTTATCAGCCCCAGCATTTT. Its translation: CASSSATYQPQHF.

The CDR3 DNA reads as TGCGCCAGCAGCTTGGGATCAGGGCTGGGAAACACCATATATTTT. Its protein is CASSLGSGLGNTIYF. This sequence joins TRBV5-1 and TRBJ1-3; D is perhaps TRBD1 (5 bases). Trimming shortened V by 0 bases and J by 4 bases, and 11 bases separated the two germline ends. Per germline, CDR1 SGHRS and CDR2 YFSETQ. CDR3 size: 15 residues.

The chain combines TRBV20-1 with TRBJ2-1; 9 nucleotides match TRBD2. Per the germline V gene, CDR1 is DFQATT and CDR2 is SNEGSKA (reference sequence). Trimming removed 6 bases from V and 7 bases from J; junction bases left unmatched: 1. The CDR3 consists of 11 residues. The CDR3 spells CSASGGNEQFF. The CDR3 DNA follows: TGCAGTGCGAGCGGGGGGAATGAGCAGTTCTTC.

This clone was counted once. The V gene is TRBV4-3, the J gene TRBJ2-1, with D possibly TRBD2 on 5 matching bases. Trimming stripped 3 bases from V and 7 bases from J, with 10 bases between. The CDR3 is 13 residues long. CDR1 is LGHNA, CDR2 YSLEER, per germline. CDR3 nucleotides: TGCGCCAGCAGCCAGATGCGAGGGAATGAGCAGTTCTTC. This sequence encodes CASSQMRGNEQFF.

The genes are TRBV30 and TRBJ2-1; 12 nucleotides match TRBD2. The CDR3 has 17 amino acids. The junction had 15 bases not matched to a gene; V was cut back by 5 bases and J by 7 bases. Germline CDR1 reads GTSNPN; CDR2 reads SVGIG (reference sequence). The CDR3 sequence is CAWGTGLLAGGWNEQFF. CDR3 DNA sequence: TGTGCCTGGGGAACCGGACTACTAGCGGGGGGTTGGAATGAGCAGTTCTTC.

The chain recombines TRBV6-5 with TRBJ1-1; possible D gene TRBD1, 6 bases. CDR1 is MNHEY, CDR2 SVGAGI, per germline. V gave up 0 bases and J gave up 0 bases, with 8 bases separating them. The CDR3 contains 15 residues. The CDR3 spells CASSYSGGMNTEAFF. CDR3 nucleotide sequence: TGTGCCAGCAGTTACTCAGGGGGTATGAACACTGAAGCTTTCTTT.

The V and J genes are TRBV28 and TRBJ2-7; D possibly corresponds to TRBD1 (5 bases). Germline-derived CDR1 and CDR2 are MDHEN and SYDVKM. The CDR3 covers 15 residues. Trimming left V 7 bases short and J 0 bases short, with 16 bases between. For the CDR3, the DNA is TGTGCCAGCACCTCTACAGGCCTACCCTCCTACGAGCAGTACTTC. This translates into CASTSTGLPSYEQYF.

This clone was observed once. The gene calls are TRBV12-3 or TRBV12-4 and TRBJ1-3; TRBD1 matches at 7 bases. V dropped 5 bases and J dropped 10; count of bases not matched to a gene: 8. The CDR3 loop spans 13 amino acids. CDR3 protein: CASSTGATRTIYF. Here the CDR3 DNA reads TGTGCCAGCAGTACAGGGGCGACGAGGACCATATATTTT.

DNA of the CDR3: TGTGCCAGCAGTTGGATAGCGGGGGGGCTATATGAGCAGTTCTTC. Translated: CASSWIAGGLYEQFF. The J gene is TRBJ2-1, the V gene TRBV5-5; 11 positions match TRBD2. J gave up 8 bases and V 5 bases, and 9 bases lay outside the gene matches. There are 15 residues in the CDR3. Germline CDR1 is SGHKS and CDR2 is YYEKEE (reference sequence).

The chain carries TRBV5-1 and TRBJ2-3, with D possibly matching TRBD2 (5 bases). V dropped 6 bases and J dropped 7 bases, with 18 bases sitting between them. Germline loops: CDR1 SGHRS, CDR2 YFSETQ. The CDR3 length is 14 residues. The CDR3 DNA reads TGCGCCAGCATCACGGAGGAACCCACCTATACGCAGTATTTT. Translating it yields CASITEEPTYTQYF.

This clone was counted a single time. The chain uses TRBV6-1 and TRBJ1-2, with 9 bases that match TRBD1. Germline V CDR1 and CDR2: MNHNS, SASEGT. V trimming: 3 bases; J trimming: 4 bases; junction bases outside the gene matches: 6. The CDR3 is 15 amino acids. This CDR3 reads CASSDQDRGIYGYTF. DNA for the CDR3: TGTGCCAGCAGTGACCAGGACAGGGGTATCTATGGCTACACCTTC.

This clone was seen only once. The rearrangement uses TRBV12-3 or TRBV12-4 and TRBJ1-1, with unresolved D. This CDR3 comprises 12 residues. The V gene lost 8 bases and the J gene lost 11 bases, with 18 bases spanning the gap. This chain's CDR3 is CASGHLSLVAFF. CDR3 bases: TGTGCCAGCGGCCATCTCTCTCTTGTGGCTTTCTTT.

The rearrangement uses TRBV6-2 or TRBV6-3 and TRBJ1-3, with 7 bases identical to TRBD1. Per the germline V gene, CDR1 is MNHEY and CDR2 is SVGEGT. This CDR3 comprises 17 residues. Trimming cost V 4 bases and J 0 bases; bases outside gene matches: 9. The CDR3 sequence is CASSSYWDSSSGNTIYF. The CDR3 coding sequence is TGTGCCAGCAGTTCTTACTGGGACAGCTCCTCTGGAAACACCATATATTTT.

The chain combines TRBV6-5 with TRBJ2-7; 8 bases are shared with TRBD2. V lost 6 bases and J lost 3; bases outside the gene matches: 10. From germline, CDR1 is MNHEY and CDR2 SVGAGI. The CDR3 extends over 15 amino acids. The CDR3 region is CASRSTRGGYYEQYF. CDR3 DNA: TGTGCCAGCAGATCCACCCGGGGGGGGTACTACGAGCAGTACTTC.

This chain uses TRBV5-1 with TRBJ2-1; D might be TRBD1 (5 bases). Deletions cut 4 bases from V and 0 bases from J, with 8 bases between. Per germline, CDR1 SGHRS and CDR2 YFSETQ. The CDR3 consists of 14 residues. The CDR3 nucleotides read TGCGCCAGCAGCCAGGGTATCTCCTACAATGAGCAGTTCTTC. Amino acid sequence: CASSQGISYNEQFF.

The chain employs TRBV12-3 or TRBV12-4 and TRBJ2-3, with D possibly matching TRBD2 (5 bases). V lost 5 bases, J lost 4 bases, and 7 bases lay in between. This CDR3 contains 12 residues. The CDR3 is CASSPGSDTQYF. The DNA for the CDR3 is TGTGCCAGCAGTCCGGGATCAGATACGCAGTATTTT.

The chain links TRBV3-1 (or the pseudogene TRBV3-2) to TRBJ2-2; D not certain. Germline CDR1 reads LGHDT; CDR2 reads YNNKEL (reference sequence). Trimming shortened V by 3 bases and J by 2 bases, and 13 bases separated the two germline ends. The CDR3 spans 16 residues. This chain's CDR3 is CASSHHPATNTGELFF. The CDR3 region has the DNA TGTGCCAGCAGCCACCACCCGGCGACTAACACCGGGGAGCTGTTTTTT.

The chain joins TRBV10-3 to TRBJ1-1; D may be TRBD1 (6 bases). CDR3 length: 15 amino acids. Germline CDR1 is ENHRY and CDR2 is SYGVKD. V lost 0 bases and J 4 bases, leaving 12 bases between the germline ends. The CDR3 DNA reads as TGTGCCATCAGTGAGTCCCCAGGGGTAGGCACTGAAGCTTTCTTT. Its translation: CAISESPGVGTEAFF.

This chain links TRBV3-1 (or the pseudogene TRBV3-2) with TRBJ2-5, with TRBD1 matching over 7 bases. The CDR3 extends over 16 amino acids. Looked up from germline, CDR1 is LGHDT and CDR2 is YNNKEL (reference sequence). With V trimmed by 4 bases and J by 0 bases, 8 bases remained unmatched. The CDR3 bases are TGTGCCAGCAGCCCCCCGGACAGGTGGTACCAAGAGACCCAGTACTTC. Amino acids: CASSPPDRWYQETQYF.

This chain links TRBV27 with TRBJ1-1; 9 bases fit TRBD1. V shed 5 bases and J 5 bases; nucleotides not matched to a gene: 12. The CDR3 totals 16 residues. From germline, CDR1 is MNHEY and CDR2 SMNVEV (reference sequence). CDR3 nucleotide sequence: TGTGCCAGCAGTAAACCACCGGGACAGGGTGGGACTGAAGCTTTCTTT. It yields the protein CASSKPPGQGGTEAFF.

V is TRBV7-9 and J is TRBJ1-2; tentatively, D is TRBD1 (6 bases). Germline V gene lookup returns CDR1 SEHNR and CDR2 FQNEAQ (reference sequence). CDR3 length: 15 residues. V was pared by 1 base and J by 8 bases, with 17 bases between. Here the CDR3 reads CASSLGLGAIGGYTF. CDR3 nucleotide sequence: TGTGCCAGCAGCTTAGGTCTGGGGGCCATAGGGGGCTACACCTTC.

The rearrangement joins TRBV3-1 (or the pseudogene TRBV3-2) to TRBJ2-7; possibly TRBD1 for D (6 bases). The CDR3 consists of 14 residues. Germline V gene lookup returns CDR1 LGHDT and CDR2 YNNKEL (reference sequence). V shed 6 bases and J shed 6 bases, with 18 bases lying between them. The CDR3 here is CASSRRGEGSEQYF. The DNA for the CDR3 is TGTGCCAGCAGTCGCAGGGGAGAGGGGTCCGAGCAGTACTTC.

With regard to this clone: Its ends do not fully match the called genes, so a read error is possible. V and J are TRBV4-1 and TRBJ1-4, with 8 bases identical to TRBD1. CDR1 is MGHRA, CDR2 YSYEKL, per germline. The CDR3 is 15 residues long. For the CDR3, the DNA is TGCGCTAGCAGGGGGCTTGGTAGAGGGGGTGAAAAACTGTTTTTT. Its translation: CASRGLGRGGEKLFF.

As DNA, the CDR3 is TGTGCCAGCAGCTTTTCCCTAGGCGGAGAAAAACTGTTTTTT. Its translation is CASSFSLGGEKLFF. This rearrangement joins TRBV7-8 to TRBJ1-4; D gene ambiguous. Germline CDR1 is SGHVS and CDR2 is FQNEAQ. V shed 3 bases and J shed 8 bases, with 13 bases lying between them. CDR3 length: 14 amino acids.